The next 26 T cell receptor beta chains were all read from a single sample in a study of post-analysis software for immune sequencing data. General study results and limits: Five TRBV segments were significantly more frequent in patients than in controls. TRBV5-6, TRBV5-1 and TRBV20-1 were among these segments.

These TCRs' antigens remain unknown. The library was made from cDNA and included unique molecular identifiers. In TCRdb, the PCR reads were re-called with MiXCR into one record per CDR3 protein. The top ten hold roughly 12% of the sample, which has approximately 690,000 distinct CDR3 sequences, roughly three fifths seen once. The sequencing sample was made of blood. The receptor set was obtained from a girl aged 2-10 years with multiple sclerosis.

The V gene is TRBV12-3 or TRBV12-4, the J gene TRBJ2-7; 10 bases are shared with TRBD1. The J call may be wrong; the DNA end is better matched by TRBJ2-5. The CDR3 extends over 17 amino acids. CDR3 sequence (DNA): TGTGCCAGCAGGCCTTGGTTAAGCGACAGGGGGCGCGAGACCCAGTACTTC. Amino acids: CASRPWLSDRGRETQYF.

The chain is built from TRBV3-1 and TRBJ2-1, with 7 nucleotides matching TRBD2. The CDR3 covers 14 residues. CDR1 and CDR2 from the germline V gene are LGHDT and YNNKEL (reference sequence). Unmatched junction bases numbered 4, after V lost 5 bases and J lost 3 bases. The CDR3 sequence: CASSYGGYYNEQFF. The DNA of the CDR3 is TGTGCCAGCAGCTACGGGGGGTACTACAATGAGCAGTTCTTC.

This clonotype occurred a few times. The chain couples TRBV4-3 to TRBJ2-1; 11 bases agree with TRBD2. CDR3 length: 18 residues. From germline, CDR1 is LGHNA and CDR2 YSLEER. V trimming: 0 bases; J trimming: 3 bases; junction bases outside the gene matches: 7. The CDR3 loop reads CASSQEPTSGGFYNEQFF. The DNA of the CDR3 is TGCGCCAGCAGCCAAGAACCCACTAGCGGGGGATTCTACAATGAGCAGTTCTTC.

This rearrangement joins TRBV5-1 to TRBJ2-7, with 16 bases lining up with TRBD2. This CDR3 has 19 residues. Per the germline V gene, CDR1 is SGHRS and CDR2 is YFSETQ. Trimming took 3 bases from V and 4 from J; bases not matched to a gene: 13. The CDR3: CASSWGNPGLAGGQYEQYF. As DNA, the CDR3 is TGCGCCAGCAGCTGGGGGAATCCGGGACTAGCGGGAGGGCAGTACGAGCAGTACTTC.

With respect to this clonotype: Germline is not matched at one junction end, which may reflect a read error. This chain joins TRBV12-3 or TRBV12-4 and TRBJ1-2; D gene uncertain. The CDR3 has 14 residues. The CDR3: CASSLRSLNYGHTF. CDR3 nucleotide sequence: TGTGCCAGCAGTTTAAGGTCCCTCAACTATGGCCACACCTTC.

The chain links TRBV12-3 or TRBV12-4 to TRBJ2-2; maybe TRBD2 (5 bases). V dropped 6 bases and J dropped 8 bases, with 16 bases sitting between them. This CDR3 is built from 14 residues. CDR3 amino acids: CASRPVRVPGELFF. CDR3 nucleotides: TGTGCCAGCAGGCCGGTGCGGGTACCTGGGGAGCTGTTTTTT.

This chain connects TRBV29-1 to TRBJ2-5, with D perhaps matching TRBD1 or TRBD2 (6 bases each). This CDR3 region has 13 residues. The germline V gene encodes CDR1 SQVTM and CDR2 ANQGSEA. Trimming pared 7 bases from V and 4 bases from J, leaving 16 bases between. Here the CDR3 DNA reads TGCAGCGATCGGGGGCTGGGGGGAGAGACCCAGTACTTC. Encoded protein: CSDRGLGGETQYF.

This clonotype was counted between two and nine times. J is TRBJ2-7 and V is TRBV5-1, with 12 bases fitting TRBD2. This CDR3 contains 15 residues. V shed 2 bases, J shed 5 bases, and the junction held 5 bases outside the gene matches. CDR1 SGHRS and CDR2 YFSETQ come from the germline V gene. The CDR3 reads CASSFRLAGDDEQYF. For the CDR3, the DNA is TGCGCCAGCAGCTTCAGACTAGCGGGAGATGACGAGCAGTACTTC. Full variable domain (outside the CDR3, taken from reference TRBV5-1 and TRBJ2-7): KAGVTQTPRYLIKTRGQQVTLSCSPISGHRSVSWYQQTPGQGLQFLFEYFSETQRNKGNFPGRFSGRQFSNSRSEMNVSTLELGDSALYLCASSFRLAGDDEQYFGPGTRLTVT.

The chain carries TRBV6-5 and TRBJ2-5; no reliable D call. V was shortened by 0 bases and J by 3 bases, with 5 bases between the two germline ends. The CDR3 is 13 residues long. Germline CDR1 reads MNHEY; CDR2 reads SVGAGI. The CDR3 here is CASSYSTEETQYF. The CDR3 bases are TGTGCCAGCAGTTACTCAACGGAAGAGACCCAGTACTTC.

This clonotype was detected only once. This chain uses TRBV4-1 with TRBJ2-1; no clear D gene. The CDR3 consists of 16 residues. Germline assignment: CDR1 MGHRA and CDR2 YSYEKL. Deletions cut 1 base from V and 2 bases from J, with 12 bases between. CDR3 in amino acids: CASSQGRQATYNEQFF. In nucleotides, the CDR3 is TGCGCCAGCAGCCAAGGTCGGCAGGCCACCTACAATGAGCAGTTCTTC.

The CDR3 is CASSRGQVYTF. CDR3 DNA sequence: TGTGCCAGCAGTAGGGGACAAGTCTACACCTTC. The chain couples TRBV6-2 or TRBV6-3 to TRBJ1-2; the D gene is possibly TRBD1 (6 bases). V was pared by 5 bases and J by 10 bases, with 11 bases between. The CDR3 has 11 residues. Germline loops: CDR1 MNHEY, CDR2 SVGEGT.

The V and J genes are TRBV11-2 and TRBJ2-1, with no clear D. Germline assignment: CDR1 SGHAT and CDR2 FQNNGV. The V end lost 5 bases, the J end lost 4 bases, and 15 bases lay between the germline ends. The CDR3 is made up of 15 amino acids. The CDR3 nucleotides are TGTGCCAGCAGCACCCCCCAAGTAGCATACAATGAGCAGTTCTTC. Protein: CASSTPQVAYNEQFF.

This chain uses TRBV12-3 or TRBV12-4 with TRBJ1-4; D may be TRBD1 (6 bases). The CDR3 consists of 19 residues. V was trimmed by 6 bases and J by 0 bases, leaving 23 bases between them. The CDR3 sequence: CASSLEGETGWSTNEKLFF. CDR3 coding DNA: TGTGCCAGCAGCCTAGAGGGGGAAACAGGGTGGTCAACTAATGAAAAACTGTTTTTT.

This clonotype was detected a few times. The chain couples TRBV4-3 to TRBJ2-3; tentative D call: TRBD1 (5 bases). The CDR3 is made up of 16 amino acids. V lost 1 base to trimming and J lost 2 bases, with 13 bases between them. CDR1 and CDR2 (germline): LGHNA, YSLEER. The CDR3 spells CASSQGQGFTTDTQYF. For the CDR3, the DNA is TGCGCCAGCAGCCAAGGGCAGGGCTTTACCACAGATACGCAGTATTTT.

The V and J genes are TRBV20-1 and TRBJ2-3; a weak D match, TRBD2 (5 bases). CDR3 length: 15 residues. The V gene lost 3 bases and the J gene lost 8 bases, with 21 bases spanning the gap. CDR1 and CDR2 (germline): DFQATT, SNEGSKA (reference sequence). The CDR3 DNA reads as TGCAGTGCTAGGATTGGAGCGGTAACCCCGGGTACGCAGTATTTT. Protein sequence: CSARIGAVTPGTQYF.

This chain links TRBV6-1 with TRBJ2-3; either TRBD1 or TRBD2 may supply D (6 bases each). Trimming took 7 bases from V and 3 from J, leaving 17 bases between them. The CDR3 consists of 15 residues. Germline V gene data show CDR1 as MNHNS and CDR2 as SASEGT. Here the CDR3 reads CASTQTRGPTDTQYF. CDR3 nucleotide sequence: TGTGCCAGCACCCAAACCCGGGGGCCGACAGATACGCAGTATTTT.

V is TRBV25-1 and J is TRBJ2-7, with TRBD1 matching 7 bases. The J call may be wrong; the DNA end is better matched by TRBJ2-5. The germline V gene encodes CDR1 MGHDK and CDR2 SYGVNS. This CDR3 contains 14 residues. Here the CDR3 DNA reads TGTGCCAGCAGGGGTTCGACAGGGCGAGAGACCCAGTACTTC. Amino acids: CASRGSTGRETQYF.

The V and J genes are TRBV5-8 and TRBJ2-5; D is perhaps TRBD2 (7 bases). Between the trimmed V and J ends, which lost 3 bases and 9 bases, there was a span of 21 bases. The CDR3 runs to 15 residues. Per the germline V gene, CDR1 is SGHTS and CDR2 is YDEGEE. DNA for the CDR3: TGTGCCAGCAGCTCGGGCCGGGGGGCCCTATTTGCCCAGTACTTC. Protein sequence: CASSSGRGALFAQYF. Complete variable domain (other parts from reference TRBV5-8 and TRBJ2-5): EAGVTQSPTHLIKTRGQQATLRCSPISGHTSVYWYQQALGLGLQFLLWYDEGEERNRGNFPPRFSGRQFPNYSSELNVNALELEDSALYLCASSSGRGALFAQYFGPGTRLLVL.

V gene TRBV7-8 combines with J gene TRBJ2-1; 8 bases are a match to TRBD2. The CDR3 sequence is 15 residues long. With 5 bases clipped from V and 11 bases from J, the junction kept 14 bases outside the gene matches. CDR1 and CDR2 (germline): SGHVS, FQNEAQ. The CDR3 DNA reads TGTGCCAGCAGCATGGGGACTAGGGAGGTTTGGCAGCAGTTCTTC. Translation gives CASSMGTREVWQQFF.

The chain carries TRBV2 and TRBJ2-1, with TRBD2 as a possible D gene (6 bases). The CDR3 is 11 residues long. Looked up from germline, CDR1 is SNHLY and CDR2 is FYNNEI. V lost 6 bases and J 12 bases, leaving 12 bases between the germline ends. The CDR3 DNA sequence: TGTGCCAGCAGGGGGGAGGCCGGGCAGTTCTTC. This encodes CASRGEAGQFF.

The CDR3 protein is CASREASQGQETQYF. In DNA form, the CDR3 reads TGTGCCAGCAGGGAGGCGTCCCAGGGACAAGAGACCCAGTACTTC. The chain employs TRBV2 and TRBJ2-5; D is perhaps TRBD1 or TRBD2 (5 bases each). The germline gives CDR1 SNHLY, CDR2 FYNNEI. The CDR3 length is 15 residues. Trimming left V 6 bases short and J 2 bases short, with 16 bases between.

This clonotype was found a few times. CDR3 in amino acids: CSVGILDTQYF. Written as DNA, the CDR3 is TGCAGCGTTGGGATCTTGGATACGCAGTATTTT. V is TRBV29-1 and J is TRBJ2-3; D remains ambiguous. V was pared by 4 bases and J by 6 bases, with 8 bases between. CDR3 size: 11 residues. Germline V lookup: CDR1 SQVTM, CDR2 ANQGSEA.

The V and J genes are TRBV6-4 and TRBJ2-1; 7 positions agree with TRBD2. Germline lookup yields CDR1 MRHNA and CDR2 SNTAGT. This CDR3 spans 13 amino acids. Germline trimming cut 1 base from V and 7 bases from J; bases unmatched to any gene: 1. CDR3 bases: TGTGCCAGCAGTGACTGGGAGGGGAATGAGCAGTTCTTC. Its protein product is CASSDWEGNEQFF.

The chain carries TRBV12-3 or TRBV12-4 and TRBJ1-1; the D is unclear. CDR3 length: 13 amino acids. V gave up 1 base and J gave up 7 bases, with 10 bases separating them. CDR3 DNA sequence: TGTGCCAGCAGTTTAGGAGGAAGTGGTGAAGCTTTCTTT. It specifies CASSLGGSGEAFF.

The chain combines TRBV6-1 with TRBJ2-7; 8 bases agree with TRBD1. Germline loops: CDR1 MNHNS, CDR2 SASEGT. There are 18 residues in the CDR3. V shed 2 bases and J 2 bases; nucleotides not matched to a gene: 14. CDR3 nucleotides: TGTGCCAGCAGTGAATGGTCTGGACAGGGAGACCTTCCCTACGAGCAGTACTTC. It codes for CASSEWSGQGDLPYEQYF.

The chain recombines TRBV28 with TRBJ2-1, with D unresolved. This CDR3 contains 14 residues. V shed 5 bases and J shed 2 bases, with 10 bases lying between them. CDR1 MDHEN and CDR2 SYDVKM come from the germline V gene. The CDR3 reads CASSPPDTYNEQFF. The CDR3 bases are TGTGCCAGCAGTCCCCCTGACACCTACAATGAGCAGTTCTTC.